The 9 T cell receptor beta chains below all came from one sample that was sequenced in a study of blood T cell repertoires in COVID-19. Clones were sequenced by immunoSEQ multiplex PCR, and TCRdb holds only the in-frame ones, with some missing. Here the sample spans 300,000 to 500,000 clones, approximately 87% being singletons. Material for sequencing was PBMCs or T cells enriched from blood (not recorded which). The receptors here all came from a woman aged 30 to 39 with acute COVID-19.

The CDR3 loop is CASSSRGEGEAFF. The CDR3 DNA is TGTGCCAGCAGCTCCAGGGGAGAGGGTGAAGCTTTCTTT. This rearrangement joins TRBV7-2 to TRBJ1-1, with D tentatively TRBD1 (6 bases). Deletions cut 4 bases from V and 7 bases from J, with 13 bases between. CDR1 and CDR2 (germline): SGHTA, FQGNSA. The CDR3 is 13 residues long.

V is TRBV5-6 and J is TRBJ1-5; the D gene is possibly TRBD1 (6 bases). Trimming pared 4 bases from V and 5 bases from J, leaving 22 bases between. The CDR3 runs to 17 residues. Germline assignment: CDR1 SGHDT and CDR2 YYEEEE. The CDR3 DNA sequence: TGTGCCAGCAGCGGGTCAGGGGTTGGCGTAAGTTATCAGCCCCAGCATTTT. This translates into CASSGSGVGVSYQPQHF. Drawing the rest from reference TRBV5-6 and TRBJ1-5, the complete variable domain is DAGVTQSPTHLIKTRGQQVTLRCSPKSGHDTVSWYQQALGQGPQFIFQYYEEEERQRGNFPDRFSGHQFPNYSSELNVNALLLGDSALYLCASSGSGVGVSYQPQHFGDGTRLSIL.

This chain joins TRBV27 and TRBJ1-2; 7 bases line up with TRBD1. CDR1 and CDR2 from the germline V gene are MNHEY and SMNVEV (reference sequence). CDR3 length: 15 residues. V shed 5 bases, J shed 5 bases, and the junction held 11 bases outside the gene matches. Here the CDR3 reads CASSPYPGQVYGYTF. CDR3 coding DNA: TGTGCCAGCAGTCCCTACCCCGGACAGGTATATGGCTACACCTTC.

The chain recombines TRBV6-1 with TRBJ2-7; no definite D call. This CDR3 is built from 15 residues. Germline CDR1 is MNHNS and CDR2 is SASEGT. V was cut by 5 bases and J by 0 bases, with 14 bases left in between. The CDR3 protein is CASSRELLTSYEQYF. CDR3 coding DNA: TGTGCCAGCAGTCGCGAGTTACTCACCTCCTACGAGCAGTACTTC.

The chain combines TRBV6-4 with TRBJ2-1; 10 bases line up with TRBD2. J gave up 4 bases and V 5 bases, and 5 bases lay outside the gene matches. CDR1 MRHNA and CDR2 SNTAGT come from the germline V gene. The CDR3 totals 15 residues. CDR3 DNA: TGTGCCAGCAGTAGCGGGGGGGCGGAATACAATGAGCAGTTCTTC. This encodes CASSSGGAEYNEQFF.

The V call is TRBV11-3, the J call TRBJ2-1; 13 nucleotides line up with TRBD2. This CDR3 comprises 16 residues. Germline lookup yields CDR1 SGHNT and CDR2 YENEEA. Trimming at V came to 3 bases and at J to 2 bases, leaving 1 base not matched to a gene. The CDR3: CASSFGTSGAYNEQFF. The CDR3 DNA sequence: TGTGCCAGCAGCTTTGGGACTAGCGGGGCCTACAATGAGCAGTTCTTC.

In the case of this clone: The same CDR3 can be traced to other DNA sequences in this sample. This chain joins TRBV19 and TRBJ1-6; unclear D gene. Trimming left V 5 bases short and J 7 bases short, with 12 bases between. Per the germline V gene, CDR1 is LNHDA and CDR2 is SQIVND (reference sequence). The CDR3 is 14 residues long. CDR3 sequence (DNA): TGTGCCAGTAGTTACTCTGGCGGGAATTCACCCCTCCACTTT. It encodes CASSYSGGNSPLHF.

The CDR3 DNA follows: TGTGCCAGCAGTACCGACAGGGTGGTGAACACTGAAGCTTTCTTT. Translating it yields CASSTDRVVNTEAFF. The V and J genes are TRBV2 and TRBJ1-1, with 7 bases that match TRBD1. The junction had 6 bases not matched to a gene; V was cut back by 5 bases and J by 0 bases. CDR3 length: 15 residues. Germline assignment: CDR1 SNHLY and CDR2 FYNNEI.

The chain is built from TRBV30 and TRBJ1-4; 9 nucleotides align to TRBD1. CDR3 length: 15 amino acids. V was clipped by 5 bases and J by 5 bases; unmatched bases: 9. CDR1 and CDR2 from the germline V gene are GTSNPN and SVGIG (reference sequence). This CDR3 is CAWQRAGTGNEKLFF. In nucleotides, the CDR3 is TGTGCCTGGCAACGAGCGGGGACAGGGAATGAAAAACTGTTTTTT.